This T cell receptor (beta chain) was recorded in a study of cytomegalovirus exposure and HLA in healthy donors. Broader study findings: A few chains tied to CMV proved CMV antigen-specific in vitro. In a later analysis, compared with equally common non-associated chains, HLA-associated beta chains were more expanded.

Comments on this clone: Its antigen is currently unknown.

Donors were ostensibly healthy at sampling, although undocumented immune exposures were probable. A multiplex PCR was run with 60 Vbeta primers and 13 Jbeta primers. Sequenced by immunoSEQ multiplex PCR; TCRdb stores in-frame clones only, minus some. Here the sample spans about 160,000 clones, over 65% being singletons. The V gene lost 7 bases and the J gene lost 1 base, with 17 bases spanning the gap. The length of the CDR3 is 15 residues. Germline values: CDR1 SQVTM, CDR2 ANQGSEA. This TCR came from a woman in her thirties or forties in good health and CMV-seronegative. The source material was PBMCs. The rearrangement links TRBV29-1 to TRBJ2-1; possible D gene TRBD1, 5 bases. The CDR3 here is CSGRDRLISYNEQFF. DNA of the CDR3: TGCAGCGGAAGAGACAGACTGATTTCCTACAATGAGCAGTTCTTC.